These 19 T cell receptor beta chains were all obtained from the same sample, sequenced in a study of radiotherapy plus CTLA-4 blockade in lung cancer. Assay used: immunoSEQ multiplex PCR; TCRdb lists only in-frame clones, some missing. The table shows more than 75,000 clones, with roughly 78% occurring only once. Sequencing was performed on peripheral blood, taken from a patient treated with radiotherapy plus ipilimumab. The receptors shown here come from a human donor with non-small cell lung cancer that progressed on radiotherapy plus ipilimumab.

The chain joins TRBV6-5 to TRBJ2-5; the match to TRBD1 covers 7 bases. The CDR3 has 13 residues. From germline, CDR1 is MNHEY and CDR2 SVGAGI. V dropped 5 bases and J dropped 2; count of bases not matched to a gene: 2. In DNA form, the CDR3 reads TGTGCCAGCAGTACGACAGGGCAAGAGACCCAGTACTTC. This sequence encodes CASSTTGQETQYF.

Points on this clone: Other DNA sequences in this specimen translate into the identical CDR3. The CDR3 protein is CASSVAYRNTEAFF. CDR3 DNA: TGTGCCAGCAGCGTAGCTTATAGGAACACTGAAGCTTTCTTT. The rearrangement links TRBV9 to TRBJ1-1; D not certain. The CDR3 runs to 14 residues. V was trimmed by 0 bases and J by 1 base, leaving 7 bases between them. Germline assignment: CDR1 SGDLS and CDR2 YYNGEE.

The CDR3, as DNA: TGTGCCAGCGTCCTATCGACAGGGAGTCAGCCCCAGCATTTT. Translation gives CASVLSTGSQPQHF. V usage is TRBV28 and J usage is TRBJ1-5, with 7 bases matching TRBD1. CDR1 is MDHEN and CDR2 is SYDVKM in the germline V gene. This CDR3 spans 14 amino acids. After removal of 8 bases from V and 6 bases from J, the junction contained 10 bases not matched to a gene.

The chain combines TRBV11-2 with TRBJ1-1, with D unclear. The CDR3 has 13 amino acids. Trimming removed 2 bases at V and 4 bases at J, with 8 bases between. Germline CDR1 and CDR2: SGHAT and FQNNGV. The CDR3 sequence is CASSLSRGTEAFF. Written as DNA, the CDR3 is TGTGCCAGCAGCTTAAGCCGGGGCACTGAAGCTTTCTTT.

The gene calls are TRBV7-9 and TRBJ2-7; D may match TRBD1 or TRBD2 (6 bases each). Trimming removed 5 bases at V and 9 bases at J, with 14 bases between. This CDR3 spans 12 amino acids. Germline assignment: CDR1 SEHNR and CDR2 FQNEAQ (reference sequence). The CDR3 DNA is TGTGCCAGCAGCCCCGGGGGCGGCTCGCAGTACTTC. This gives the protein CASSPGGGSQYF.

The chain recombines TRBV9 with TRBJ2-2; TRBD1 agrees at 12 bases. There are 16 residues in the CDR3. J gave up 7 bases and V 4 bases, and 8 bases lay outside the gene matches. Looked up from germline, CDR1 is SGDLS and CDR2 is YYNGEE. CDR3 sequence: CASSYSGQGAIGELFF. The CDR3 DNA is TGTGCCAGCAGCTATTCGGGACAGGGGGCTATCGGGGAGCTGTTTTTT.

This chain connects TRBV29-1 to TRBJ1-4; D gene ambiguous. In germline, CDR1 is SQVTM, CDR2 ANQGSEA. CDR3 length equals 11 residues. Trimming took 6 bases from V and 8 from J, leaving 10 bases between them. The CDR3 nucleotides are TGCAGCGTCAGAAAGGAGGAAAAACTGTTTTTT. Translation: CSVRKEEKLFF.

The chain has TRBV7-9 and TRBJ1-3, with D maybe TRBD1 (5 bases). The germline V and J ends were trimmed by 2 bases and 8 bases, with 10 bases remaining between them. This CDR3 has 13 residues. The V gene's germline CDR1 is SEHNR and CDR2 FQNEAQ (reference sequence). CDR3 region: CASSLLQGHTIYF. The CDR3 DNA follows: TGTGCCAGCAGCTTACTTCAGGGTCACACCATATATTTT.

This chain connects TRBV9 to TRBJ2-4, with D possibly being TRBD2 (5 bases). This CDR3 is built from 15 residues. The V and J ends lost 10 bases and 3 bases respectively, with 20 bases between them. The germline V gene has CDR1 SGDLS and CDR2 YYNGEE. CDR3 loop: CAAGGPTLGKNIQYF. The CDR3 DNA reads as TGTGCCGCAGGAGGCCCAACCCTGGGCAAAAACATTCAGTACTTC. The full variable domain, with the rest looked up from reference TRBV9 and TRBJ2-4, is DSGVTQTPKHLITATGQRVTLRCSPRSGDLSVYWYQQSLDQGLQFLIQYYNGEERAKGNILERFSAQQFPDLHSELNLSSLELGDSALYFCAAGGPTLGKNIQYFGAGTRLSVL.

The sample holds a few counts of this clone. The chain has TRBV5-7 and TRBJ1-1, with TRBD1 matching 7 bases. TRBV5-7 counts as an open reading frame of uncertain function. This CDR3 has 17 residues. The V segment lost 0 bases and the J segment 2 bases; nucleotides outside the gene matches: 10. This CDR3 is CASSLDRGGRQNTEAFF. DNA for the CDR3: TGTGCCAGCAGCTTGGACAGGGGTGGAAGGCAAAACACTGAAGCTTTCTTT.

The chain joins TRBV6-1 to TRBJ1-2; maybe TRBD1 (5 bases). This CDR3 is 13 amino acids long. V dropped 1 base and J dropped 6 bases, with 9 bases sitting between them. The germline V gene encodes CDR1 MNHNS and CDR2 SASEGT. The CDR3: CASSEVPGHGYTF. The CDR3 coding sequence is TGTGCCAGCAGTGAAGTCCCAGGGCATGGCTACACCTTC.

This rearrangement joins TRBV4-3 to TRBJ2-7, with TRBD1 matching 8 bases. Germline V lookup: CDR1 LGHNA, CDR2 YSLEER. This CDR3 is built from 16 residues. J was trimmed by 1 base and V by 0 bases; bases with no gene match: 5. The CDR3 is CASSQEWTGISYEQYF. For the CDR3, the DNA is TGCGCCAGCAGCCAAGAGTGGACAGGGATATCCTACGAGCAGTACTTC.

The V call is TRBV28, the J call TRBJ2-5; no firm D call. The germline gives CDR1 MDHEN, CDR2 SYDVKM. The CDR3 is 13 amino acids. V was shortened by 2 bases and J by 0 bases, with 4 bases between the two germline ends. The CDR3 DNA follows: TGTGCCAGCAGTTTAGCCAACCAAGAGACCCAGTACTTC. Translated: CASSLANQETQYF.

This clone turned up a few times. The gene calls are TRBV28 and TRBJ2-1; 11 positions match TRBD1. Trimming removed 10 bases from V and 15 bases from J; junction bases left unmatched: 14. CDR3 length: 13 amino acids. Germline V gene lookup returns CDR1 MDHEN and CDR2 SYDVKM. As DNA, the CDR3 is TGTGCCACCTCCGGGACAGGGGGTAGTCAACGGTTCTTC. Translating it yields CATSGTGGSQRFF.

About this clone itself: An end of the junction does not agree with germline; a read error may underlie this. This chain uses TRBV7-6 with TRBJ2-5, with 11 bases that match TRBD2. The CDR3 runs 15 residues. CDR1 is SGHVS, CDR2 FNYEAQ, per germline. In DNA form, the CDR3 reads TGTGCCAGCACCTTAGCGGGGGGGTTCCAAGAGACCCAGTACTTC. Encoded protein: CASTLAGGFQETQYF. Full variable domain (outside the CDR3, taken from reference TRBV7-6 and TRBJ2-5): GAGVSQSPRYKVTKRGQDVALRCDPISGHVSLYWYRQALGQGPEFLTYFNYEAQQDKSGLPNDRFSAERPEGSISTLTIQRTEQRDSAMYRCASTLAGGFQETQYFGPGTRLLVL.

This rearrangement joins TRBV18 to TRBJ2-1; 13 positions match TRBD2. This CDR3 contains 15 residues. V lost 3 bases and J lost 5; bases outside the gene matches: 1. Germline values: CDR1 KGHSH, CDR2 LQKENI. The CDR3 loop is CASSPGLAGDNEQFF. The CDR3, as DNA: TGTGCCAGCTCACCTGGACTAGCGGGAGACAATGAGCAGTTCTTC.

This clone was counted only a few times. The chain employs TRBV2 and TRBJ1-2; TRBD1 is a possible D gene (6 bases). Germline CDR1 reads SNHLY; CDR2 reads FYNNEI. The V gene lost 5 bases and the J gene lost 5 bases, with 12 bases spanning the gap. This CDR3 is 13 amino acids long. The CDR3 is CASSWDNIYGYTF. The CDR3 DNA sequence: TGTGCCAGCAGTTGGGACAACATATATGGCTACACCTTC.

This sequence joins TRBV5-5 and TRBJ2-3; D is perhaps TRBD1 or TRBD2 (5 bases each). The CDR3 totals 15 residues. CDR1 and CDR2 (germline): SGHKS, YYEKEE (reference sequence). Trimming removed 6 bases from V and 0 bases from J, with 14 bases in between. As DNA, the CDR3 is TGTGCCAGCACTGAGGGGCCCTTGAGCACAGATACGCAGTATTTT. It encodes CASTEGPLSTDTQYF.

The CDR3 sequence is CASGEAQGTEAFF. In nucleotides, the CDR3 is TGCGCCAGCGGAGAAGCGCAGGGCACTGAAGCTTTCTTT. The chain links TRBV5-1 to TRBJ1-1; maybe TRBD1 (5 bases). Trimming pared 7 bases from V and 4 bases from J, leaving 14 bases between. From germline, CDR1 is SGHRS and CDR2 YFSETQ. This CDR3 is 13 amino acids long. The entire variable domain, with the rest obtained from reference TRBV5-1 and TRBJ1-1, is as follows: KAGVTQTPRYLIKTRGQQVTLSCSPISGHRSVSWYQQTPGQGLQFLFEYFSETQRNKGNFPGRFSGRQFSNSRSEMNVSTLELGDSALYLCASGEAQGTEAFFGQGTRLTVV.